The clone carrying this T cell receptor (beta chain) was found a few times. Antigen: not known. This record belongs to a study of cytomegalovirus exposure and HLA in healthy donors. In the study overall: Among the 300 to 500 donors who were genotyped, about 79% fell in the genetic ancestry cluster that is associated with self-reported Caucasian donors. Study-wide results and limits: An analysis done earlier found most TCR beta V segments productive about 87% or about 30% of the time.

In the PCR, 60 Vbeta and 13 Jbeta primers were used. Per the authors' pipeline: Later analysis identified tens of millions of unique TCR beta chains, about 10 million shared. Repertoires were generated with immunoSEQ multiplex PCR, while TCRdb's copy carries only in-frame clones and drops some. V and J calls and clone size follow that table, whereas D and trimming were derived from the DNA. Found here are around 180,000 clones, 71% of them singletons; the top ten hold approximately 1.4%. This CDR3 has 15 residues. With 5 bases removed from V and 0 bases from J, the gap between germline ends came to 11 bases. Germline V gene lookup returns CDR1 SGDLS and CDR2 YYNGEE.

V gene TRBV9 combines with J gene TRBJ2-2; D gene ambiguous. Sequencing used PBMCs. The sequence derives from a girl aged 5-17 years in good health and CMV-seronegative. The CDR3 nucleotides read TGTGCCAGCAGATCACACAGAGCGAACACCGGGGAGCTGTTTTTT. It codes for CASRSHRANTGELFF.